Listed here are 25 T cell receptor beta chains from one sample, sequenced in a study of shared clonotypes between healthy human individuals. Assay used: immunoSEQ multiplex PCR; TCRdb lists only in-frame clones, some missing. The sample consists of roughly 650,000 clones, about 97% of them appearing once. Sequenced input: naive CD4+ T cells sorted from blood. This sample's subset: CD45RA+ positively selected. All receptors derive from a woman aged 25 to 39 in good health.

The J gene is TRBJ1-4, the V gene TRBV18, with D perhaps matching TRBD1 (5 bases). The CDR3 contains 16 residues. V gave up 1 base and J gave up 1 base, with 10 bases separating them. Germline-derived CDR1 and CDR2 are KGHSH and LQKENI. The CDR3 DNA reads TGTGCCAGCTCACCACAGGTCGGGGGAACTAATGAAAAACTGTTTTTT. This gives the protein CASSPQVGGTNEKLFF.

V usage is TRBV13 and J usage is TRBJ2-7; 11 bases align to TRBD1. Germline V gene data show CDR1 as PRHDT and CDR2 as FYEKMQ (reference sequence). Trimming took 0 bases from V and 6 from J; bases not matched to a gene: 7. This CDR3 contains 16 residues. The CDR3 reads CASSLGMGQGVGEQYF. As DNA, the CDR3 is TGTGCCAGCAGCTTAGGAATGGGACAGGGGGTAGGCGAGCAGTACTTC.

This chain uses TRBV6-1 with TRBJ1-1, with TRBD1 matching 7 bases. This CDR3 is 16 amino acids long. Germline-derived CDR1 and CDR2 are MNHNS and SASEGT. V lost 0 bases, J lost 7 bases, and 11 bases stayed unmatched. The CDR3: CASSEAAYRGGNEAFF. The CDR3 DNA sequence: TGTGCCAGCAGTGAAGCAGCCTACAGGGGTGGAAATGAAGCTTTCTTT.

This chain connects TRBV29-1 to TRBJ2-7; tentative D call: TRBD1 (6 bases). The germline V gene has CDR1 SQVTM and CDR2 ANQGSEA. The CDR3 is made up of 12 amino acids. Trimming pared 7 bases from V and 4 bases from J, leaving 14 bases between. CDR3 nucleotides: TGCAGCGGACGGGACACCTCGTACGAGCAGTACTTC. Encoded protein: CSGRDTSYEQYF.

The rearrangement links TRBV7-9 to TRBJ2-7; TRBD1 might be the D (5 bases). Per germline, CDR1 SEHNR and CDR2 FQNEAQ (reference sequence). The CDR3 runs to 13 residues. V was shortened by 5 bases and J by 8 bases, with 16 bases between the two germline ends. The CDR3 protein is CASSNAGSPQQYF. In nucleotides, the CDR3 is TGTGCCAGCAGCAACGCAGGGTCCCCTCAGCAGTACTTC.

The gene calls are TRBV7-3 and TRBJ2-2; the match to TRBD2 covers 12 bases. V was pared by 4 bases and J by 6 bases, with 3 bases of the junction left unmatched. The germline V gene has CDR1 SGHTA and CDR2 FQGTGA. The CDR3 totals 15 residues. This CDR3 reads CASSSTSGRPGELFF. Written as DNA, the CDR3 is TGTGCCAGCAGCTCGACTAGCGGGAGACCCGGGGAGCTGTTTTTT.

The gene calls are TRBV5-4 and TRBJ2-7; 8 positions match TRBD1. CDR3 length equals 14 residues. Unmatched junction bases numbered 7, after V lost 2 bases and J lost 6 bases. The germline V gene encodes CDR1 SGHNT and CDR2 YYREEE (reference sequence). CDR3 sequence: CASSLGQGKGEQYF. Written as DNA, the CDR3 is TGTGCCAGCAGCTTAGGACAGGGTAAAGGCGAGCAGTACTTC.

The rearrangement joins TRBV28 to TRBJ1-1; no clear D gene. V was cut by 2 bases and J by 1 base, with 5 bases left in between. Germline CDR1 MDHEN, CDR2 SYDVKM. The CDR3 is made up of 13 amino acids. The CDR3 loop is CASSLGPNTEAFF. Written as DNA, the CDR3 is TGTGCCAGCAGTTTAGGCCCGAACACTGAAGCTTTCTTT.

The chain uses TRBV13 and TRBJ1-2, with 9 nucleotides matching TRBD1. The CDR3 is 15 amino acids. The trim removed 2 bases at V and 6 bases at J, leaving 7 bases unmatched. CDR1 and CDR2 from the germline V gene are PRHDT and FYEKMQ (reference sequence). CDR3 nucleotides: TGTGCCAGCAGCTTAAGGGGACAGGGTAAGGATGGCTACACCTTC. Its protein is CASSLRGQGKDGYTF.

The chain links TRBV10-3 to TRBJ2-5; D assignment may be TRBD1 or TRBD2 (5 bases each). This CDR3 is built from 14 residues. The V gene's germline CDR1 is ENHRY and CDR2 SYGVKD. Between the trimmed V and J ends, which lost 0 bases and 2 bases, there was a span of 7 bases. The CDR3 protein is CAISESWGQETQYF. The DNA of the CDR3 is TGTGCCATCAGTGAGTCGTGGGGGCAAGAGACCCAGTACTTC.

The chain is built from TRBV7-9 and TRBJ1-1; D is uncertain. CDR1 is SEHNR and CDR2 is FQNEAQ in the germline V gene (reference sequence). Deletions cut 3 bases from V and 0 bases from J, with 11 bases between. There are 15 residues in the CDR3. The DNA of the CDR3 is TGTGCCAGCAGCTTGGACGGGAACATGAACACTGAAGCTTTCTTT. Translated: CASSLDGNMNTEAFF.

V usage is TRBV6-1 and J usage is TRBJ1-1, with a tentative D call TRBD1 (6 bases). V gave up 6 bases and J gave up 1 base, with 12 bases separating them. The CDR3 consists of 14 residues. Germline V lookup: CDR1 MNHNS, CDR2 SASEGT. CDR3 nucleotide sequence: TGTGCCAGCAGCGTACAGGGCGCGAACACTGAAGCTTTCTTT. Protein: CASSVQGANTEAFF.

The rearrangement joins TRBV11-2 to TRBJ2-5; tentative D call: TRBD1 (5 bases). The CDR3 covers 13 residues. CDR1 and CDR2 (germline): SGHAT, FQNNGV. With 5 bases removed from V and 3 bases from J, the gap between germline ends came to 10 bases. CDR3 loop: CASSLNRKETQYF. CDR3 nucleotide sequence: TGTGCCAGCAGCCTCAACAGGAAAGAGACCCAGTACTTC. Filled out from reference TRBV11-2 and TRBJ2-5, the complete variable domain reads EAGVAQSPRYKIIEKRQSVAFWCNPISGHATLYWYQQILGQGPKLLIQFQNNGVVDDSQLPKDRFSAERLKGVDSTLKIQPAKLEDSAVYLCASSLNRKETQYFGPGTRLLVL.

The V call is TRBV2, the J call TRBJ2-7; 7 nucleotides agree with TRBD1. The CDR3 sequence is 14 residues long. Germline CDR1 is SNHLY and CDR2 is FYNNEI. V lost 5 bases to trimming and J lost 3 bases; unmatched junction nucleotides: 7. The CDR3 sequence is CASSFRDRYYEQYF. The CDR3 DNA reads TGTGCCAGCAGTTTCCGGGACAGATACTACGAGCAGTACTTC.

CDR3 loop: CASSLGGHEQFF. DNA for the CDR3: TGTGCCAGCAGCTTAGGGGGGCATGAGCAGTTCTTC. This chain joins TRBV7-6 and TRBJ2-1, with a tentative D call TRBD1 (6 bases). The CDR3 spans 12 residues. Between the trimmed V and J ends, which lost 1 base and 8 bases, there was a span of 6 bases. CDR1 SGHVS and CDR2 FNYEAQ come from the germline V gene.

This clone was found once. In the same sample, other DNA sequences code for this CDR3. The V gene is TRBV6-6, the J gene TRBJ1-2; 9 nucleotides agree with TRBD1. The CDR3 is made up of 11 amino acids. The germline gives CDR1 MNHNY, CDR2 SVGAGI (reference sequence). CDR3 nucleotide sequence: TGTGCTGCGACAGGGGGTTATGGCTACACCTTC. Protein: CAATGGYGYTF.

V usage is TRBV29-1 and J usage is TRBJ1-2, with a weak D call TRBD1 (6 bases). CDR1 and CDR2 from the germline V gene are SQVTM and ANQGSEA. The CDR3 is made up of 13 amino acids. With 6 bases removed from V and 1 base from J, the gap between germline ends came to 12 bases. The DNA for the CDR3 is TGCAGCGTGGACAGACAACATAACTATGGCTACACCTTC. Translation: CSVDRQHNYGYTF.

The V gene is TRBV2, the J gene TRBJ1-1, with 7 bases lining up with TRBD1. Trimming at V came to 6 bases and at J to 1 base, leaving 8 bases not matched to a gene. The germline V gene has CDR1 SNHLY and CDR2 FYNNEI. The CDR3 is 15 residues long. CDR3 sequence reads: CASSEQGSRNTEAFF. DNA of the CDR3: TGTGCCAGCAGCGAACAGGGGTCGAGGAACACTGAAGCTTTCTTT.

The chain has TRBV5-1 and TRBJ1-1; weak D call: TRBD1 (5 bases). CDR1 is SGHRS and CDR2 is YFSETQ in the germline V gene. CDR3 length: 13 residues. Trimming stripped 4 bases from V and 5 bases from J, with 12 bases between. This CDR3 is CASSQGRETEAFF. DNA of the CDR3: TGCGCCAGCAGCCAGGGTAGAGAAACTGAAGCTTTCTTT.

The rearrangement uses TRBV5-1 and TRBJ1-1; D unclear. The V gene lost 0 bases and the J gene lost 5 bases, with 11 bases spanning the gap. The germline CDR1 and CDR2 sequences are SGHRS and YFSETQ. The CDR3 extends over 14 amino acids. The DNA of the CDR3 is TGCGCCAGCAGCTTGGTTGTCCCTGGGACTGAAGCTTTCTTT. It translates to CASSLVVPGTEAFF.

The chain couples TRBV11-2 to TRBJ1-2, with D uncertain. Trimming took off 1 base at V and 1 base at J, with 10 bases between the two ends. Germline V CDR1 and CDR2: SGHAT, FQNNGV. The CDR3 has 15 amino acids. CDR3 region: CASSLARSHNYGYTF. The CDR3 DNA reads TGTGCCAGCAGCTTAGCCAGGTCCCATAACTATGGCTACACCTTC.

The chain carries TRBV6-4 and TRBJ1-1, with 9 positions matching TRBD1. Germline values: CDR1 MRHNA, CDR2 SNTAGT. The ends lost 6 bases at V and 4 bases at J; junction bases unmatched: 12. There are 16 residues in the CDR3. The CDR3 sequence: CASRKHTGTGFTEAFF. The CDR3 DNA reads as TGTGCCAGCAGAAAACACACCGGGACAGGGTTCACTGAAGCTTTCTTT.

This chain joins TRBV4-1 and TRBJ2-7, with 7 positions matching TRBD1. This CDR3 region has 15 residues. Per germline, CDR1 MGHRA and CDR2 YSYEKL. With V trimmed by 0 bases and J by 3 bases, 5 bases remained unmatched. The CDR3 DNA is TGCGCCAGCAGCCAAGAAGGGACAGAAGTCTACGAGCAGTACTTC. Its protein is CASSQEGTEVYEQYF.

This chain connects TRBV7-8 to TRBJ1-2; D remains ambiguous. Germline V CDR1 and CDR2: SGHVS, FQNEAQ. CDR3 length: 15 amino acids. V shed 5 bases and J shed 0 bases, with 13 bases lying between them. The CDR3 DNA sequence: TGTGCCAGCAGCGTAGACGAAGCGACTAACTATGGCTACACCTTC. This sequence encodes CASSVDEATNYGYTF.

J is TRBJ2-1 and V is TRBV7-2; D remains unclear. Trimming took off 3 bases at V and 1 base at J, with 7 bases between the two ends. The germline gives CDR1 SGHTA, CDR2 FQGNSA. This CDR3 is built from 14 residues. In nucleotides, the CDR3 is TGTGCCAGCAGCTTTAGTCAGTCCTACAATGAGCAGTTCTTC. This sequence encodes CASSFSQSYNEQFF.